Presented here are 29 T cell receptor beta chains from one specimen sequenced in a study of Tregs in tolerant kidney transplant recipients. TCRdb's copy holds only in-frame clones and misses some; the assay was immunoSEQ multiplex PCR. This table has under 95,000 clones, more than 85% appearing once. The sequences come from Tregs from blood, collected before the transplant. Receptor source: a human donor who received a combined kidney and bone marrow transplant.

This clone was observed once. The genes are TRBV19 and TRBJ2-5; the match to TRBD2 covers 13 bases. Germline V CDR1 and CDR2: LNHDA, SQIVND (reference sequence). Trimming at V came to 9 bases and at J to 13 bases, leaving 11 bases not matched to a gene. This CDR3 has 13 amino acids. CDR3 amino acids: CASHGLAGDIWYF. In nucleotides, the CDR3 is TGTGCCAGCCACGGACTAGCGGGAGATATTTGGTACTTC.

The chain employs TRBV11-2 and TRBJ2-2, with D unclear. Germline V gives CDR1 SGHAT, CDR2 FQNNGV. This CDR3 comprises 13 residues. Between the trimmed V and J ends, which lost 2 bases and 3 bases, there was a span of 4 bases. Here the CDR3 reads CASSLRDTGELFF. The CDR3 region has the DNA TGTGCCAGCAGCTTAAGAGACACCGGGGAGCTGTTTTTT.

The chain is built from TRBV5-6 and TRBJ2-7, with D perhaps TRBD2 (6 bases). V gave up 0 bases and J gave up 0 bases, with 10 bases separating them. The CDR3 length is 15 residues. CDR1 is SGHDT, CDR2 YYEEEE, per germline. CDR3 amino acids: CASSLVSAGSYEQYF. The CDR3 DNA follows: TGTGCCAGCAGCTTGGTTTCAGCGGGCTCCTACGAGCAGTACTTC.

CDR3 in DNA: TGTGCCAGCAGTTCGACGGACTCTGGAAACACCATATATTTT. This gives the protein CASSSTDSGNTIYF. This chain joins TRBV28 and TRBJ1-3; no firm D call. This CDR3 spans 14 amino acids. Trimming stripped 4 bases from V and 0 bases from J, with 7 bases between. Germline CDR1 and CDR2: MDHEN and SYDVKM.

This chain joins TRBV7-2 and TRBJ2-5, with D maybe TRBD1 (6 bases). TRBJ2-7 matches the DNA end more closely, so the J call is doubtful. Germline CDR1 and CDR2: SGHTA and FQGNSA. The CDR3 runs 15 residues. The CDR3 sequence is CASSLQGTAPYEQYF. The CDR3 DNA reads TGTGCCAGCAGCTTACAGGGGACGGCACCCTACGAGCAGTACTTC.

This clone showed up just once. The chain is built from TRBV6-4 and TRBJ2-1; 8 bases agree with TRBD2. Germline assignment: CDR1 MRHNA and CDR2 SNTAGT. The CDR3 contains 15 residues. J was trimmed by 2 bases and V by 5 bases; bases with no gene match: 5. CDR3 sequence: CASSKIAGPYNEQFF. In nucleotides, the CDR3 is TGTGCCAGCAGTAAAATAGCGGGACCCTACAATGAGCAGTTCTTC.

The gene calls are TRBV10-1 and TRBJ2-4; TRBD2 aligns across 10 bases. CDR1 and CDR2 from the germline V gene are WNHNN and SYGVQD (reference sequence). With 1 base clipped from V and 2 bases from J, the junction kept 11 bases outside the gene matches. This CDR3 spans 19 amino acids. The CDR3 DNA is TGCGCCAGCAGTGAGTTGCCCCGGAGAGCGGGAGGGACCAAAAACATTCAGTACTTC. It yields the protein CASSELPRRAGGTKNIQYF.

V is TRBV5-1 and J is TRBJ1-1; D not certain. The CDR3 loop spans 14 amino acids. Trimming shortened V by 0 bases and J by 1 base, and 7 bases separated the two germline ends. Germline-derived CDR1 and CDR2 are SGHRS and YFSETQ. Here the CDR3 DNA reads TGCGCCAGCAGCTTGGGAGGACCGAACACTGAAGCTTTCTTT. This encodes CASSLGGPNTEAFF.

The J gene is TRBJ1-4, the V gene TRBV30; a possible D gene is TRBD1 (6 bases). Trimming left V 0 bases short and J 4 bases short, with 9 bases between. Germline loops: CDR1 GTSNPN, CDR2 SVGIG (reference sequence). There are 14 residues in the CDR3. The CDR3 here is CAWSVRDINEKLFF. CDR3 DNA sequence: TGTGCCTGGAGTGTACGGGACATTAATGAAAAACTGTTTTTT.

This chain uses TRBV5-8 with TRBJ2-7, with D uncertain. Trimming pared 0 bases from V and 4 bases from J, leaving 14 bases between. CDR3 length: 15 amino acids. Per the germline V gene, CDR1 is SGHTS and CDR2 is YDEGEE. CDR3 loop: CASSLVGFEFYEQYF. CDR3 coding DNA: TGTGCCAGCAGCTTGGTTGGCTTCGAATTTTACGAGCAGTACTTC.

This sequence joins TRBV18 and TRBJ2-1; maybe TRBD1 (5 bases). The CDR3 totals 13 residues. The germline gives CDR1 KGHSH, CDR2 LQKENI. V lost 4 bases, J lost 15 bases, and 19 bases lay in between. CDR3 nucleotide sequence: TGTGCCAGCTCACTTCAAGACAGCTTACCCTCGTTCTTC. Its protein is CASSLQDSLPSFF.

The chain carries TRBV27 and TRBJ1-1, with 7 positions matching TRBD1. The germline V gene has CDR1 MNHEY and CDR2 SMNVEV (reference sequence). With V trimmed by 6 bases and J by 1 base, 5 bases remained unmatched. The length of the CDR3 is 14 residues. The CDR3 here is CASSRRQGNTEAFF. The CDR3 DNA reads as TGTGCCAGCAGCAGACGACAGGGGAACACTGAAGCTTTCTTT.

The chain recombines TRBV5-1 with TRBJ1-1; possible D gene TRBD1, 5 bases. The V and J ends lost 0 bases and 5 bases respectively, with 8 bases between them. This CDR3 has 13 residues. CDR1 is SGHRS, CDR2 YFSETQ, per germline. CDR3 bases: TGCGCCAGCAGCTTGGTGGGGGAGACTGAAGCTTTCTTT. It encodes CASSLVGETEAFF.

The CDR3, as DNA: TGTGCCAGCAGTTTATTGAGGCAATTACGGAACACCGGGGAGCTGTTTTTT. This translates into CASSLLRQLRNTGELFF. The chain couples TRBV28 to TRBJ2-2; D gene ambiguous. CDR3 length: 17 amino acids. The ends were cut back, 1 base at V and 1 base at J, with 13 bases in the middle. Germline V gene lookup returns CDR1 MDHEN and CDR2 SYDVKM.

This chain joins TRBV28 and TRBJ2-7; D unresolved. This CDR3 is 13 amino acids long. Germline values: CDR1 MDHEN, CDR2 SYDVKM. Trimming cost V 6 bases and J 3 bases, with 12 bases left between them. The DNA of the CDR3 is TGTGCCAGCAGGGAAGGCCATAACTACGAGCAGTACTTC. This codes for CASREGHNYEQYF.

CDR3 in amino acids: CATNLGQGSDEQYF. Written as DNA, the CDR3 is TGTGCCACCAATCTAGGACAGGGGTCTGACGAGCAGTACTTC. This rearrangement joins TRBV6-5 to TRBJ2-7; 9 positions agree with TRBD1. Trimming cost V 10 bases and J 5 bases; bases outside gene matches: 12. The CDR3 consists of 14 residues. Germline CDR1 MNHEY, CDR2 SVGAGI.

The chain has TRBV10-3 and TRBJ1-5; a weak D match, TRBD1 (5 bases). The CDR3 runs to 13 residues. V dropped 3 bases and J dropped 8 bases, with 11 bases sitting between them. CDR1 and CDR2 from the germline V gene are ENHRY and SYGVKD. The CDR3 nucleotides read TGTGCCATCAGTGACAGGGAATACGAGCCCCAGCATTTT. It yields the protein CAISDREYEPQHF.

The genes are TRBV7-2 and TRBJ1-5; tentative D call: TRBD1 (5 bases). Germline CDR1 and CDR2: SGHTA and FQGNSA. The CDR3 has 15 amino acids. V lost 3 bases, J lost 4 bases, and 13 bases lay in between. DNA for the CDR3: TGTGCCAGCAGCTTCACCGGGACGAATAATCAGCCCCAGCATTTT. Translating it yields CASSFTGTNNQPQHF.

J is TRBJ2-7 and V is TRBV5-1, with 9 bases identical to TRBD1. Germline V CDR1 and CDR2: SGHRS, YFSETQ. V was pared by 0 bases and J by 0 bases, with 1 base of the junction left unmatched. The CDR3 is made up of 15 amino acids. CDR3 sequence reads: CASSLGTGASYEQYF. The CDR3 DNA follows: TGCGCCAGCAGCTTGGGGACAGGGGCCTCCTACGAGCAGTACTTC.

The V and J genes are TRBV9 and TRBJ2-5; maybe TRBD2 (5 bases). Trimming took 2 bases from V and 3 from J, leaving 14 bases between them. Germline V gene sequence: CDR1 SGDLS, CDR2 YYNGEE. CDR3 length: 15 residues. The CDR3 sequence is CASSVSGMGEETQYF. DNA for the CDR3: TGTGCCAGCAGCGTTTCCGGGATGGGAGAAGAGACCCAGTACTTC. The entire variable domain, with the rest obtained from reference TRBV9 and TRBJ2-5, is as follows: DSGVTQTPKHLITATGQRVTLRCSPRSGDLSVYWYQQSLDQGLQFLIQYYNGEERAKGNILERFSAQQFPDLHSELNLSSLELGDSALYFCASSVSGMGEETQYFGPGTRLLVL.

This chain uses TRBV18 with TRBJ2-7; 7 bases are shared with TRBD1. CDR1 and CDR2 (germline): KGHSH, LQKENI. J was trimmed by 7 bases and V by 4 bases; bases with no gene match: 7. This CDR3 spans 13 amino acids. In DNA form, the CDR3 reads TGTGCCAGCTCACTTCAGGGGGTAGGTGAGCAGTACTTC. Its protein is CASSLQGVGEQYF.

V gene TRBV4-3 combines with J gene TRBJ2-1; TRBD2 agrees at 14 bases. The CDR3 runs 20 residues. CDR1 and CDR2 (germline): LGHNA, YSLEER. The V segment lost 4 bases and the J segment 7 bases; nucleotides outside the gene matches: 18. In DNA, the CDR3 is TGCGCCAGCAGCCGACGAGTTGGACTAGCGGGAGGATCAGGGTGGAATGAGCAGTTCTTC. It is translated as CASSRRVGLAGGSGWNEQFF.

The CDR3 nucleotides read TGTGCCAGCAGCCCGTGGGGCGCAGGAGACTACGAGCAGTACTTC. Its protein is CASSPWGAGDYEQYF. The gene calls are TRBV14 and TRBJ2-7, with D possibly matching TRBD1 (5 bases). V lost 4 bases, J lost 3 bases, and 16 bases lay in between. Germline CDR1 reads SGHDN; CDR2 reads FVKESK. The CDR3 loop spans 15 amino acids.

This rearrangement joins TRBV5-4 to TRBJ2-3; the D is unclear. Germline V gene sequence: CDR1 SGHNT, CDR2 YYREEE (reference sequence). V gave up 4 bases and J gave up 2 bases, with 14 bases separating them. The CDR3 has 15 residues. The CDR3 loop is CASSLLTAPTDTQYF. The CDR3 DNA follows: TGTGCCAGCAGCCTTTTAACAGCACCCACAGATACGCAGTATTTT.

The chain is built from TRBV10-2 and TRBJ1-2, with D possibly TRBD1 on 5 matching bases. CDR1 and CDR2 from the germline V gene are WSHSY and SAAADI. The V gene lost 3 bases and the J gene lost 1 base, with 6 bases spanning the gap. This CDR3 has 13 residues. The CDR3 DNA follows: TGCGCCAGCAGTGACAGGGTTAACTATGGCTACACCTTC. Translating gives CASSDRVNYGYTF.

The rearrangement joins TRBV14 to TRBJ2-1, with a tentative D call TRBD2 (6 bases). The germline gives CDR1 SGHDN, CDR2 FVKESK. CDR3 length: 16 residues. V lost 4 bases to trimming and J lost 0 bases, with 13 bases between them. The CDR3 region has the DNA TGTGCCAGCAGCCCGCGGGACTTCGGCTCCTACAATGAGCAGTTCTTC. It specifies CASSPRDFGSYNEQFF.

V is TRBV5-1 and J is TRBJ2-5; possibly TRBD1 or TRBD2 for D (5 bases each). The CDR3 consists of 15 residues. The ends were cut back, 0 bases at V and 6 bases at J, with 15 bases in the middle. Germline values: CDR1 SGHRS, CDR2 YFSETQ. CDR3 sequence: CASSLVGDGRKTQYF. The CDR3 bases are TGCGCCAGCAGCTTGGTCGGGGACGGTAGGAAGACCCAGTACTTC.

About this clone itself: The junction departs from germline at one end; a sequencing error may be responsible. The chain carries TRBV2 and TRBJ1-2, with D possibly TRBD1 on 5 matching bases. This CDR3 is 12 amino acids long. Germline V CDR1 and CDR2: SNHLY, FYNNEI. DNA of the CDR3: TGTGCCAGCACCGAGACAGTCCTTGAATTCAACTTC. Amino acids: CASTETVLEFNF. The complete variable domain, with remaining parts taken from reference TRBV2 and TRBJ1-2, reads EPEVTQTPSHQVTQMGQEVILRCVPISNHLYFYWYRQILGQKVEFLVSFYNNEISEKSEIFDDQFSVERPDGSNFTLKIRSTKLEDSAMYFCASTETVLEFNFGSGTRLTVV.

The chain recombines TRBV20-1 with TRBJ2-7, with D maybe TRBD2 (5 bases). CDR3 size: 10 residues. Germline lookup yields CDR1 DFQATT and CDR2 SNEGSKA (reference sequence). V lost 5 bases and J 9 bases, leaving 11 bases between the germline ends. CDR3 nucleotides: TGCAGTGCTGGGGAGCGGAGGCAGTACTTC. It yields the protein CSAGERRQYF.